Detailed here is one TCR beta chain. No antigen is known for it. The data were obtained in a study of shared clonotypes between healthy human individuals. Findings and limits, study-wide: Naive subsets typically showed greater estimated richness than memory subsets.

The ends were cut back, 6 bases at V and 5 bases at J, with 14 bases in the middle. CDR3 size: 14 residues. The germline CDR1 and CDR2 sequences are ENHRY and SYGVKD. The authors ran the assay at deep level. It was across several immunoSEQ plates that each subset's genomic DNA was evenly split. Clones were sequenced by immunoSEQ multiplex PCR, and TCRdb holds only the in-frame ones, with some missing. Among some 2,100,000 clones listed, around 95% were seen once. The receptor was isolated from a man younger than 30 in good health. This chain uses TRBV10-3 with TRBJ2-1; D is uncertain. The sample was naive CD4+ T cells sorted from blood. The subset here: CD45RA+ positively selected. The CDR3 loop is CAIRPGTWNNEQFF. The CDR3, as DNA: TGTGCCATCAGACCGGGCACCTGGAACAATGAGCAGTTCTTC.